These T cell receptor beta chains were read from a single sample in a study of cytomegalovirus exposure and HLA in healthy donors. Using immunoSEQ multiplex PCR, the repertoire was profiled, and TCRdb retains in-frame clones only, with some absent. In the table there are roughly 160,000 clones, roughly 85% of which are singletons. The sequenced sample consisted of PBMCs. All receptors derive from a man between 40 and 49 years old in good health and CMV-seronegative. The CDR3 runs from the conserved cysteine through the conserved F or W. A D gene is named only where the DNA matches it firmly. Rows may omit the clone size; those that give it use once, few, many or a size class.

>TRBV9|NA|NA|TRBJ2-1
CASSVDGRGTYNEQFF
TGTGCCAGCAGCGTAGACGGCAGGGGAACCTACAATGAGCAGTTCTTC
>TRBV19|NA|NA|TRBJ1-4
CASTPAGTNEKLFF
TGTGCCAGTACCCCGGCAGGGACAAATGAAAAACTGTTTTTT
>TRBV19|NA|NA|TRBJ1-1
CASSPRSRGRTNEAFF
TGTGCCAGTAGTCCCCGATCTCGGGGGAGGACAAATGAAGCTTTCTTT
>TRBV9|NA|TRBD2|TRBJ2-5
CASSVGSGRETQYF
TGTGCCAGCAGCGTCGGTAGCGGGCGGGAGACCCAGTACTTC
>TRBV6-6|NA|TRBD2|TRBJ2-1
CASSNPGTSSYNEQFF
TGTGCCAGCAGTAACCCCGGGACTAGCTCGTACAATGAGCAGTTCTTC
>TRBV10-3|NA|NA|TRBJ1-5
CAIRAGDQQPQHF
TGTGCCATCAGGGCGGGGGATCAACAGCCCCAGCATTTT
>TRBV6-6|NA|NA|TRBJ1-1
CASSYSGGAGTEAFF
TGTGCCAGCAGTTACAGTGGGGGCGCAGGCACTGAAGCTTTCTTT
>TRBV5-1|NA|NA|TRBJ2-7
CASSLTGSSYEQYF
TGCGCCAGCAGCTTAACAGGGAGCTCCTACGAGCAGTACTTC
>TRBV10-3|NA|NA|TRBJ2-2
CAISGTETGELFF
TGTGCCATCAGTGGAACTGAGACCGGGGAGCTGTTTTTT
>TRBV5-1|NA|NA|TRBJ1-4
CASSLGGGTNEKLFF
TGCGCCAGCAGCTTGGGTGGAGGGACTAATGAAAAACTGTTTTTT
>TRBV11-3|NA|NA|TRBJ2-5
CASSNGGRAGETQYF
TGTGCCAGCAGCAACGGGGGAAGGGCGGGGGAGACCCAGTACTTC
>TRBV28|NA|TRBD2|TRBJ2-5
CASQLLAGAGETQYF
TGTGCCAGTCAACTACTAGCGGGAGCGGGGGAGACCCAGTACTTC
>TRBV13|NA|NA|TRBJ1-2
CASSKGRDGSPNYGYTF
TGTGCCAGCAGCAAAGGGAGAGATGGTTCCCCTAACTATGGCTACACCTTC
>TRBV11-2|few|TRBD2|TRBJ2-7
CASSSTSGRPSSYEQYF
TGTGCCAGCAGCTCGACTAGCGGGAGGCCCAGCTCCTACGAGCAGTACTTC
>TRBV28|once|NA|TRBJ1-5
CASSPPGISNQPQHF
TGTGCCAGCAGTCCACCGGGGATTAGCAATCAGCCCCAGCATTTT
>TRBV19|NA|NA|TRBJ2-2
CASSNKNTGELFF
TGTGCCAGTAGTAATAAGAACACCGGGGAGCTGTTTTTT
>TRBV7-9|NA|NA|TRBJ1-2
CSSSLDFTGYTF
TGTTCCAGCAGCTTAGACTTTACTGGCTACACCTTC
>TRBV19|NA|NA|TRBJ2-3
CASGSGQGTTDTQYF
TGTGCCAGTGGTTCGGGGCAGGGGACCACAGATACGCAGTATTTT
>TRBV7-8|NA|NA|TRBJ2-4
CASSLALGNSQYF
TGTGCCAGCAGCTTAGCGCTTGGAAACAGTCAGTACTTC
>TRBV19|NA|TRBD1|TRBJ2-7
CASSMGQASYEQYF
TGTGCCAGTAGTATGGGACAGGCCTCCTACGAGCAGTACTTC
>TRBV6-6|NA|TRBD2|TRBJ2-2
CASSRGAGELFF
TGTGCCAGCAGTCGGGGGGCCGGGGAGCTGTTTTTT
>TRBV15|NA|NA|TRBJ2-1
CATRMRPGSSYNEQFF
TGTGCCACCCGCATGAGACCGGGAAGCTCCTACAATGAGCAGTTCTTC
>TRBV4-1|NA|TRBD2|TRBJ2-1
CASSQDAGGLAIYNEQFF
TGCGCCAGCAGCCAAGATGCGGGCGGACTAGCGATCTACAATGAGCAGTTCTTC
>TRBV7-8|NA|NA|TRBJ1-5
CASSLMGLLGAGNQPQHF
TGTGCCAGCAGCTTAATGGGGTTGTTAGGGGCAGGCAATCAGCCCCAGCATTTT
>TRBV11-3|NA|NA|TRBJ2-7
CASSCLAGSEGSYEQYF
TGTGCCAGCAGCTGCCTAGCCGGGAGCGAGGGGTCCTACGAGCAGTACTTC
>TRBV5-8|NA|TRBD1|TRBJ2-7
CASSSPVGTGGFYEQYF
TGTGCCAGCAGCTCACCGGTTGGGACAGGGGGGTTTTACGAGCAGTACTTC
>TRBV5-1|NA|NA|TRBJ2-1
CASSLAGGWSYNEQFF
TGCGCCAGCAGCTTGGCCGGAGGGTGGTCATACAATGAGCAGTTCTTC
>TRBV5-6|NA|NA|TRBJ2-7
CASSLGRVGQYF
TGTGCCAGCAGCTTGGGCAGGGTTGGGCAGTACTTC
>TRBV29-1|once|TRBD2|TRBJ2-7
CSATGGVGYEQYF
TGCAGCGCCACTGGGGGGGTGGGCTACGAGCAGTACTTC
>TRBV4-2|few|TRBD1|TRBJ2-7
CASSGRQGPLREQYF
TGTGCCAGCAGCGGACGACAGGGTCCGTTGCGCGAGCAGTACTTC
>TRBV19|once|NA|TRBJ1-4
CASSISGQTTEKLFF
TGTGCCAGTAGTATATCGGGACAAACCACTGAAAAACTGTTTTTT
>TRBV7-6|NA|TRBD1|TRBJ2-6
CASSGWTGGTTGANVLTF
TGTGCCAGCAGCGGCTGGACAGGGGGGACCACTGGGGCCAACGTCCTGACTTTC
>TRBV5-6|NA|TRBD2|TRBJ2-4
CASSPSGARGSQYF
TGTGCCAGCAGCCCAAGCGGGGCCCGAGGCAGTCAGTACTTC
>TRBV10-3|NA|TRBD1|TRBJ1-1
CAISQGASDTEAFF
TGTGCCATCAGTCAGGGGGCGAGTGACACTGAAGCTTTCTTT
>TRBV6-4|once|NA|TRBJ1-6
CASTPKEPNSPLHF
TGTGCCAGCACCCCCAAGGAGCCTAATTCACCCCTCCACTTT
>TRBV19|NA|NA|TRBJ1-1
CASSIGRLGTEAFF
TGTGCCAGTAGTATAGGTCGACTTGGGACTGAAGCTTTCTTT
>TRBV5-4|NA|NA|TRBJ2-5
CASSLGGQETQYF
TGTGCCAGCAGCTTAGGCGGCCAAGAGACCCAGTACTTC
>TRBV7-7|once|TRBD1|TRBJ2-5
CASSFDRGETQYF
TGTGCTAGCAGCTTCGACAGGGGGGAGACCCAGTACTTC
>TRBV6-1|NA|TRBD1|TRBJ2-7
CASEESPGQGYEQYF
TGTGCCAGCGAGGAATCCCCGGGACAGGGGTACGAGCAGTACTTC
>TRBV10-3|NA|TRBD1|TRBJ1-5
CAARQGSNQPQHF
TGTGCCGCGCGACAGGGGAGCAATCAGCCCCAGCATTTT
>TRBV19|NA|TRBD1|TRBJ2-3
CASSETGRGDTQYF
TGTGCCAGTAGCGAGACAGGGCGTGGGGATACGCAGTATTTT
>TRBV6-5|once|NA|TRBJ2-7
CASTVLSTGGFKQYF
TGTGCCAGCACCGTCCTGTCGACAGGAGGTTTCAAGCAGTACTTC
>TRBV10-1|NA|TRBD2|TRBJ2-7
CASSEITSGSPSSYEQYF
TGCGCCAGCAGTGAGATCACTAGCGGGAGCCCAAGCTCCTACGAGCAGTACTTC
>TRBV15|few|TRBD1|TRBJ2-7
CATSRPGQGYEQYF
TGTGCCACCAGCAGACCGGGACAGGGCTACGAGCAGTACTTC
>TRBV4-2|NA|NA|TRBJ2-7
CASSLQRGYYEQYF
TGTGCCAGCAGCCTCCAAAGGGGGTACTACGAGCAGTACTTC
>TRBV7-2|NA|NA|TRBJ1-1
CASSLGAGRKSEAFF
TGTGCCAGCAGCTTAGGTGCGGGGAGGAAGTCTGAAGCTTTCTTT
>TRBV5-1|NA|TRBD2|TRBJ2-7
CASSLGGGLADYEQYF
TGCGCCAGCAGCTTGGGGGGGGGACTAGCGGATTACGAGCAGTACTTC
>TRBV2|NA|NA|TRBJ2-6
CASRRGVASGANVLTF
TGTGCCAGCAGACGGGGAGTGGCCTCTGGGGCCAACGTCCTGACTTTC
>TRBV7-9|NA|NA|TRBJ1-1
CASSLRAGVDTEAFF
TGTGCCAGCAGCTTAAGGGCAGGGGTCGACACTGAAGCTTTCTTT
>TRBV5-1|once|TRBD1|TRBJ1-1
CASSWDRGFTEAFF
TGCGCCAGCAGCTGGGACAGGGGATTCACTGAAGCTTTCTTT
>TRBV29-1|NA|NA|TRBJ2-5
CSVVQANYQETQYF
TGCAGCGTTGTACAGGCAAACTATCAAGAGACCCAGTACTTC
>TRBV5-1|NA|TRBD2|TRBJ2-3
CASSPGTSGFTDTQYF
TGCGCCAGCAGCCCTGGGACTAGCGGTTTCACAGATACGCAGTATTTT
>TRBV5-1|NA|NA|TRBJ1-1
CASSQSRTTGNTEAFF
TGCGCCAGCAGCCAAAGCAGGACGACAGGGAACACTGAAGCTTTCTTT
>TRBV30|NA|TRBD2|TRBJ2-1
CAWGRGLAGPNEQFF
TGTGCCTGGGGTCGTGGACTAGCGGGACCCAATGAGCAGTTCTTC
>TRBV6-1|NA|TRBD1|TRBJ2-7
CATGTGYNYEQYF
TGTGCGACCGGGACAGGGTATAACTACGAGCAGTACTTC
>TRBV7-2|NA|NA|TRBJ2-5
CASSLVAFETQYF
TGTGCCAGCAGCTTAGTAGCGTTCGAGACCCAGTACTTC
>TRBV10-3|NA|NA|TRBJ1-4
CAISESTMRSTEKLFF
TGTGCCATCAGTGAGTCTACGATGCGGTCAACCGAAAAACTGTTTTTT
>TRBV11-2|few|NA|TRBJ2-1
CASSLEDKARPPLFYNEQFF
TGTGCCAGCAGCTTAGAGGATAAGGCTAGGCCACCTCTATTCTACAATGAGCAGTTCTTC